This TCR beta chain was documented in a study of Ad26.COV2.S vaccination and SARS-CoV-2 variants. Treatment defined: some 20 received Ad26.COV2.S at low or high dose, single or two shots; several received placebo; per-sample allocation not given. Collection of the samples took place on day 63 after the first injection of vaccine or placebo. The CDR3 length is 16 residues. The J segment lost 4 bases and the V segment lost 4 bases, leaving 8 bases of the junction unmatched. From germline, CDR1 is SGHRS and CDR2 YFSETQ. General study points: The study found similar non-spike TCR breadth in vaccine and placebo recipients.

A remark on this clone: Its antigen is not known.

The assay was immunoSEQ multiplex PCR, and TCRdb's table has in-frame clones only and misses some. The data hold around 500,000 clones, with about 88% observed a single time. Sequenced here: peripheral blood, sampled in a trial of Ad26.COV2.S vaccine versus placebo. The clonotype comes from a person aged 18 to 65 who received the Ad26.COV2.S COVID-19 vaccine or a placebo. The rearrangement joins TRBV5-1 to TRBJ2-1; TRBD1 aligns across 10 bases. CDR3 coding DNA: TGCGCCAGCAGCACCGGGACAGGGGTGGGGTACAATGAGCAGTTCTTC. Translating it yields CASSTGTGVGYNEQFF.